Below, one TCR beta chain is given with its context. Germline CDR1 reads SGHRS; CDR2 reads YFSETQ. The CDR3 has 16 amino acids. Trimming shortened V by 2 bases and J by 15 bases, and 27 bases separated the two germline ends. Clones were read by immunoSEQ multiplex PCR, and TCRdb kept only the in-frame ones, dropping some. This table has 120,000 to 150,000 clones, approximately 86% appearing once. The data belong to a study of blood T cell repertoires in COVID-19. Study-level background: Sites across the United States, Italy and Spain contributed samples from acute and convalescent COVID-19. In each case, the material was cDNA or gDNA derived from T cells, B-cell-depleted T cells, or PBMCs.

Specimen: peripheral blood. This chain uses TRBV5-1 with TRBJ2-1, with TRBD1 as a possible D gene (6 bases). This receptor was identified in a human donor in a cohort sampled during active COVID-19. CDR3: CASSFGGLNEETMRFF. The CDR3 region has the DNA TGCGCCAGCAGCTTTGGGGGCCTCAACGAAGAGACTATGCGGTTCTTC.